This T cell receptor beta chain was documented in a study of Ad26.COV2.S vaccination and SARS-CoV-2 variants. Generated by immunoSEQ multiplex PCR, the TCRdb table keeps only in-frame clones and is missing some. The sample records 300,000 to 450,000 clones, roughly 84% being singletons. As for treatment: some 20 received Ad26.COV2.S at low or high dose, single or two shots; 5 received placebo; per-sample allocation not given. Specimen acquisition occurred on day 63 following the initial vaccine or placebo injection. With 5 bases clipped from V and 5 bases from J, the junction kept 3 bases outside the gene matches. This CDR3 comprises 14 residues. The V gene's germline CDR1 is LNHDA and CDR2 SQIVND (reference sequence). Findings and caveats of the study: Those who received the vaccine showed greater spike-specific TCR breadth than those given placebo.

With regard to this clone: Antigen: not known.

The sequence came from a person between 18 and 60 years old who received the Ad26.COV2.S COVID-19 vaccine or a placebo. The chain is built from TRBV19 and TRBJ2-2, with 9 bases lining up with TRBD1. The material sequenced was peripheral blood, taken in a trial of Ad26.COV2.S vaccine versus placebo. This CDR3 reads CASSSDRGTGELFF. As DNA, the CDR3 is TGTGCCAGTAGTTCAGACAGGGGGACCGGGGAGCTGTTTTTT.